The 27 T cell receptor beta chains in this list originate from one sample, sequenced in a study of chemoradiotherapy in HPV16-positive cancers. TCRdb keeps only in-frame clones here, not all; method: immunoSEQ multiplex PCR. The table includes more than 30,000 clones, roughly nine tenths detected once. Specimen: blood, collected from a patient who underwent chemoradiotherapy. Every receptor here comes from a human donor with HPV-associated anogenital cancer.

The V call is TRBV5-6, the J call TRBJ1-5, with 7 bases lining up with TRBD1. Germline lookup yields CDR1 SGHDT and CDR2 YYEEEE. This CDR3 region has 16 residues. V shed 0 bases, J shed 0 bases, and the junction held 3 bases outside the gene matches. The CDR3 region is CASSLGTGYSNQPQHF. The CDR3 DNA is TGTGCCAGCAGCTTGGGGACAGGTTATAGCAATCAGCCCCAGCATTTT. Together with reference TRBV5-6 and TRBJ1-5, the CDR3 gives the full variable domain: DAGVTQSPTHLIKTRGQQVTLRCSPKSGHDTVSWYQQALGQGPQFIFQYYEEEERQRGNFPDRFSGHQFPNYSSELNVNALLLGDSALYLCASSLGTGYSNQPQHFGDGTRLSIL.

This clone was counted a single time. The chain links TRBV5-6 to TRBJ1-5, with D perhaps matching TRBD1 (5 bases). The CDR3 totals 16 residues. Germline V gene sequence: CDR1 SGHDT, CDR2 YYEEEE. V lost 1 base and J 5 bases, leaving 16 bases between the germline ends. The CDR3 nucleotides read TGTGCCAGCAGCTTGCGGGGCCGCTCATTGTATCAGCCCCAGCATTTT. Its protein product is CASSLRGRSLYQPQHF.

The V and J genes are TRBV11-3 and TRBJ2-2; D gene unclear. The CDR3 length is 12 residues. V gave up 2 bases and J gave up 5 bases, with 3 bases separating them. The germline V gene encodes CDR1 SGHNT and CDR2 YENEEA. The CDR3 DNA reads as TGTGCCAGCAGCTTAAGGACCGGGGAGCTGTTTTTT. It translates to CASSLRTGELFF.

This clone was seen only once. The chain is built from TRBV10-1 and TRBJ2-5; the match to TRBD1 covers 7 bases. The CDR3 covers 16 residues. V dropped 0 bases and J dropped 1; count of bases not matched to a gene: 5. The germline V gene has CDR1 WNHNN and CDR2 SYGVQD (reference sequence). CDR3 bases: TGCGCCAGCAGTGAGTCGAAACAGGGGCCCCAAGAGACCCAGTACTTC. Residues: CASSESKQGPQETQYF.

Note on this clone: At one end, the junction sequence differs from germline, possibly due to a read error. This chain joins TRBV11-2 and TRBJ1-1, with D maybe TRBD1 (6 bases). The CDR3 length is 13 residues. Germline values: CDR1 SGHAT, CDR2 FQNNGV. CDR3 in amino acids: CASSLGGQLPIPF. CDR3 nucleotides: TGTGCCAGCAGCTTGGGAGGACAGCTCCCCATTCCTTTT.

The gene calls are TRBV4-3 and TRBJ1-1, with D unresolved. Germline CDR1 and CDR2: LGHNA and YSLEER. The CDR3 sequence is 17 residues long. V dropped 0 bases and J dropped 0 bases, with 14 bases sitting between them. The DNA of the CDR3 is TGCGCCAGCAGCCAAGATACGGGCGGGGTCATGAACACTGAAGCTTTCTTT. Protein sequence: CASSQDTGGVMNTEAFF.

The CDR3 is CASRPTPYQETQYF. DNA of the CDR3: TGTGCCAGCAGGCCGACCCCGTACCAAGAGACCCAGTACTTC. J is TRBJ2-5 and V is TRBV27; D not resolved. The CDR3 extends over 14 amino acids. From germline, CDR1 is MNHEY and CDR2 SMNVEV (reference sequence). V was cut by 6 bases and J by 0 bases, with 11 bases left in between.

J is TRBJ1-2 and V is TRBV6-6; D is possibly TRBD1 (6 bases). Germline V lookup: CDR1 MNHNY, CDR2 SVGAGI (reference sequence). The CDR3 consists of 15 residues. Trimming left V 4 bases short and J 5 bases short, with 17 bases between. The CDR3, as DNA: TGTGCCAGCAGTTGGAGACAGGACGGAAGGTATGGCTACACCTTC. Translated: CASSWRQDGRYGYTF.

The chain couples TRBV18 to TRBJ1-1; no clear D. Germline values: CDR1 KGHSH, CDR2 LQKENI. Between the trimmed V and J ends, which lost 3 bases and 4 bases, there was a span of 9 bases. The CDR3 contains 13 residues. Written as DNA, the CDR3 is TGTGCCAGCTCACCTCCGGGAGGCACTGAAGCTTTCTTT. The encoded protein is CASSPPGGTEAFF.

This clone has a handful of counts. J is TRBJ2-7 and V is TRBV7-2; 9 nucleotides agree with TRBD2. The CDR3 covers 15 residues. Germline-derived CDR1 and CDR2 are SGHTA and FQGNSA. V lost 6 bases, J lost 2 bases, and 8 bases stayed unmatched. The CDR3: CASSRAGGRAYEQYF. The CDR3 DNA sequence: TGTGCCAGCAGTCGAGCGGGAGGCCGGGCCTACGAGCAGTACTTC.

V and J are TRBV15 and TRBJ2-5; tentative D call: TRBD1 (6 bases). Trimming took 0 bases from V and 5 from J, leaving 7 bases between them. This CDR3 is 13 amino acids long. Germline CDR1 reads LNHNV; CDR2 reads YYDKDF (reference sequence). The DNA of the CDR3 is TGTGCCACCAGCAGAGACAGGGGTGAGACCCAGTACTTC. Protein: CATSRDRGETQYF.

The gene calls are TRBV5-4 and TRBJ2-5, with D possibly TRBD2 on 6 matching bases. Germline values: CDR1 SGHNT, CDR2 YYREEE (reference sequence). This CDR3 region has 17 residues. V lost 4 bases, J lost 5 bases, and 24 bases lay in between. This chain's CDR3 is CASSAPTGTGKLETQYF. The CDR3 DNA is TGTGCCAGCAGCGCACCTACCGGGACTGGTAAGCTGGAGACCCAGTACTTC.

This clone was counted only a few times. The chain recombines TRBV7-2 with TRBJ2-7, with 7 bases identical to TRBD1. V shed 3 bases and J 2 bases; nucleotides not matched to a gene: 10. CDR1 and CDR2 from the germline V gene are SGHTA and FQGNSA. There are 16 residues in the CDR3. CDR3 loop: CASSLVQGSGAYEQYF. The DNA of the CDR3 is TGTGCCAGCAGCTTGGTACAGGGGAGCGGCGCCTACGAGCAGTACTTC.

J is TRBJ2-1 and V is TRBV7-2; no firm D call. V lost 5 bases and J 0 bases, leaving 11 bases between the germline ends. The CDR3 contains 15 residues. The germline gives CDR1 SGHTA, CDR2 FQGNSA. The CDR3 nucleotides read TGTGCCAGCAGCCCGACCATAAGCTCCTACAATGAGCAGTTCTTC. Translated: CASSPTISSYNEQFF.

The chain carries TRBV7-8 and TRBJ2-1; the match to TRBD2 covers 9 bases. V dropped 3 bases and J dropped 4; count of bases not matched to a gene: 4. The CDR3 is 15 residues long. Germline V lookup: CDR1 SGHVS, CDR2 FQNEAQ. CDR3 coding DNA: TGTGCCAGCAGCTTGGGGACTAGCTTTTACAATGAGCAGTTCTTC. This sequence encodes CASSLGTSFYNEQFF.

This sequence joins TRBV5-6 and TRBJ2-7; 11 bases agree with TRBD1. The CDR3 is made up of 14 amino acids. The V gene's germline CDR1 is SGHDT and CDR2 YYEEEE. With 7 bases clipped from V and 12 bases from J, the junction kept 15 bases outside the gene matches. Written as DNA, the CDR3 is TGTGCCAGCGCCCCCGGACAGGGGGCGGGTACGCCGTACTTC. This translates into CASAPGQGAGTPYF.

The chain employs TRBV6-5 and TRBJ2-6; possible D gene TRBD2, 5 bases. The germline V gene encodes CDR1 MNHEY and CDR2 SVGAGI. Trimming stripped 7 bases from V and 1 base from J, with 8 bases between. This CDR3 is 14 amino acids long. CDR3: CASTRGSGANVLTF. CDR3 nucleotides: TGTGCCAGCACGAGAGGGTCTGGGGCCAACGTCCTGACTTTC.

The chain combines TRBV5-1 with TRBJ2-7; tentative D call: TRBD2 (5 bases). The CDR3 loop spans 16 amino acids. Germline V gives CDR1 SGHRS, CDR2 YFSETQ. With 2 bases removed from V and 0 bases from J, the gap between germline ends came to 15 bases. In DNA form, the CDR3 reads TGCGCCAGCAGCTTACGGAGCGGTTTTCCCTCCTACGAGCAGTACTTC. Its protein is CASSLRSGFPSYEQYF.

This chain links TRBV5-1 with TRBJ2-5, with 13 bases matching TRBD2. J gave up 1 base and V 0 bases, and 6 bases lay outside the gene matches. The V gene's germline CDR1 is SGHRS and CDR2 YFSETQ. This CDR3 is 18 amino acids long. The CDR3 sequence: CASSLEGLAGALQETQYF. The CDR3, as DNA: TGCGCCAGCAGCTTGGAAGGACTAGCGGGGGCCCTCCAAGAGACCCAGTACTTC.

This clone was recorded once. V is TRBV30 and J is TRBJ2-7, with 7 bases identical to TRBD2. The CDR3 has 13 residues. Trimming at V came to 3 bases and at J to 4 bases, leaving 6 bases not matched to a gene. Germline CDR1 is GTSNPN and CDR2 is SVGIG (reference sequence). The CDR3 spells CAWSRGDLYEQYF. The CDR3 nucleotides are TGTGCCTGGAGCCGGGGGGATCTTTACGAGCAGTACTTC.

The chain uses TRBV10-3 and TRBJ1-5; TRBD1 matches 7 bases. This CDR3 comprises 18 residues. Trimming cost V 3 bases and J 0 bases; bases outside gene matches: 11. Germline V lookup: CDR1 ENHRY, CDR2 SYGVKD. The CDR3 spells CAISDPGDRGHSNQPQHF. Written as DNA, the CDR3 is TGTGCCATCAGTGACCCCGGGGACAGAGGACATAGCAATCAGCCCCAGCATTTT.

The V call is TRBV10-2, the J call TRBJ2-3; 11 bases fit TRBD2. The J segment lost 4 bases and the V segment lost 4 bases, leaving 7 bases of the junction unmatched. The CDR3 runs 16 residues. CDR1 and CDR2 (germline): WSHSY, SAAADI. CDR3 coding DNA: TGCGCCAGCAGTGCCTTACTGGGACTAGCGGCAGATACGCAGTATTTT. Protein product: CASSALLGLAADTQYF.

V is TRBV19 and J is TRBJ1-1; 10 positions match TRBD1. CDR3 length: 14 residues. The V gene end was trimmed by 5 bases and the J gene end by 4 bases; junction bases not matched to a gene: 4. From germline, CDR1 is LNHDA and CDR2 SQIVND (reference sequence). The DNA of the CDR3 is TGTGCCAGTAGTGGACAGGGGGAGGGCACTGAAGCTTTCTTT. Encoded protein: CASSGQGEGTEAFF.

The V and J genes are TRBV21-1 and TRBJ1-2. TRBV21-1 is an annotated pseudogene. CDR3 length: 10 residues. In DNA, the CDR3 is TGTGCCAGCGCACCCTATGGCTACACCTTC. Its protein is CASAPYGYTF.

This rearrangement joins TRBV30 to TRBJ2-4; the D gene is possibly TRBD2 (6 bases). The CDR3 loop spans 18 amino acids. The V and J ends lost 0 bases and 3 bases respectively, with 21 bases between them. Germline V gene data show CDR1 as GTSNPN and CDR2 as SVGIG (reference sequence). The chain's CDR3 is CAWSVPSGSPGGKNIQYF. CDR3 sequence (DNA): TGTGCCTGGAGTGTTCCCAGCGGGTCACCTGGAGGCAAAAACATTCAGTACTTC.

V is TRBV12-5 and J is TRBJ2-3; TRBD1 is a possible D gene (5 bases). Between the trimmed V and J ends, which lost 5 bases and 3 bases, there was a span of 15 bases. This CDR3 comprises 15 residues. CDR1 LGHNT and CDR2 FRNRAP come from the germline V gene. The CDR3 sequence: CASGPGWGGTDTQYF. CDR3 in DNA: TGTGCTAGTGGTCCCGGATGGGGCGGAACAGATACGCAGTATTTT.

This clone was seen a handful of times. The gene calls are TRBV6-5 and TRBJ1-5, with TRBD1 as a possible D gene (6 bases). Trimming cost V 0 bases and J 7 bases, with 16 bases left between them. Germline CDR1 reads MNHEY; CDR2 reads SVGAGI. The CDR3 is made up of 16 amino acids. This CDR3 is CASSYSGAGARQPQHF. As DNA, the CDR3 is TGTGCCAGCAGTTACTCGGGCGCGGGGGCCCGGCAGCCCCAGCATTTT.